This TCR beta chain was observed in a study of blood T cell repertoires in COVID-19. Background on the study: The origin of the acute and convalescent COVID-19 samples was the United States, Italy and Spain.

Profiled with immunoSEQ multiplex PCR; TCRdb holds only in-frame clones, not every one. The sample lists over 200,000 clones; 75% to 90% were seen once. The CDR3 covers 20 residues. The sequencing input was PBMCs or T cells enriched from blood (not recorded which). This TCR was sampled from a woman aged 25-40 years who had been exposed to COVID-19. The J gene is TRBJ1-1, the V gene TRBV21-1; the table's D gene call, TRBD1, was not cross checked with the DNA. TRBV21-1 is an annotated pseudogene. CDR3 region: CASSNDRGRFTQTLNTEAFF. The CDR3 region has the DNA TGTGCCAGCAGCAATGACAGGGGGCGTTTTACCCAGACTTTGAACACTGAAGCTTTCTTT.